The 15 T cell receptor beta chains below were found in one sample sequenced in a study of T cells in Graves' hyperthyroidism and ophthalmopathy. The CDR3 regions of TCR beta were amplified from RNA transcripts. In the first-round RT-PCR of the TCR CDR3, the HTBI primer set was used. TCRdb analysed the multiplex PCR reads with MiXCR anew, one entry per CDR3 protein. This table holds 35,000 or so distinct CDR3 sequences, 52% found once. Sample: blood. The receptors were sampled from a man in his forties with Graves' ophthalmopathy.

This clonotype was recorded many times. The V and J genes are TRBV28 and TRBJ2-3, with a weak D call TRBD2 (5 bases). CDR3 length: 14 amino acids. Germline lookup yields CDR1 MDHEN and CDR2 SYDVKM. Trimming took 9 bases from V and 5 from J, leaving 18 bases between them. This CDR3 is CASKESGTGDTQYF. For the CDR3, the DNA is TGTGCCAGTAAAGAAAGCGGCACTGGAGATACGCAGTATTTT.

Comments on this clonotype: Lacking the conserved final phenylalanine or tryptophan, this CDR3 likely reflects a read error. This chain links TRBV20-1 with TRBJ1-2; the D is unclear. The germline V gene encodes CDR1 DFQATT and CDR2 SNEGSKA (reference sequence). This CDR3 has 12 residues. V lost 4 bases to trimming and J lost 6 bases, with 12 bases between them. CDR3 in DNA: TGCAGTGCTATTCACGGAAACCATGGCTACACCCTC. This gives the protein CSAIHGNHGYTL.

This clonotype was seen at least ten times. The rearrangement uses TRBV6-5 and TRBJ2-1; 7 positions agree with TRBD1. V trimming: 5 bases; J trimming: 0 bases; junction bases outside the gene matches: 4. Germline CDR1 MNHEY, CDR2 SVGAGI. The CDR3 spans 15 residues. CDR3 amino acids: CASSLRDSSYNEQFF. CDR3 bases: TGTGCCAGCAGTCTCCGGGACAGCTCCTACAATGAGCAGTTCTTC.

There are many counts of this clonotype. The chain couples TRBV28 to TRBJ1-1; 8 bases are shared with TRBD1. This CDR3 has 16 amino acids. V trimming: 5 bases; J trimming: 0 bases; junction bases outside the gene matches: 8. Germline CDR1 is MDHEN and CDR2 is SYDVKM. CDR3 coding DNA: TGTGCCAGCAGTCCGCGGGACAGGACGGTGAACACTGAAGCTTTCTTT. Translating gives CASSPRDRTVNTEAFF.

A word on this clonotype: As the CDR3 is not closed by the conserved phenylalanine or tryptophan, this likely results from a read error. The limits of the CDR3 on the DNA are not certain, so only TCRdb's listed CDR3 is given. The chain combines TRBV5-6 with TRBJ2-7; the table gives TRBD1 as D, unverified against the DNA. With termini counted, the CDR3 has 13 amino acids. Per the germline V gene, CDR1 is SGHDT and CDR2 is YYEEEE. The CDR3 spells CASSLGQVYEQYC.

The sample holds many counts of this clonotype. The V gene is TRBV4-2, the J gene TRBJ1-5, with D unclear. The germline V gene has CDR1 LGHNA and CDR2 YNFKEQ. The length of the CDR3 is 14 residues. V lost 0 bases and J lost 6, with 9 bases in between. CDR3 DNA sequence: TGTGCCAGCAGCCAAGAATCAGGTAGTCAGCCCCAGCATTTT. This codes for CASSQESGSQPQHF.

The chain has TRBV20-1 and TRBJ2-7, with 13 bases that match TRBD2. The CDR3 is 14 residues long. The germline V gene encodes CDR1 DFQATT and CDR2 SNEGSKA (reference sequence). V was pared by 5 bases and J by 2 bases, with 3 bases of the junction left unmatched. As DNA, the CDR3 is TGCAGTGCTGTACTAGCGGGGGGGGCCTACGAGCAGTACTTC. It specifies CSAVLAGGAYEQYF.

This clonotype has a count of ten or more. The rearrangement uses TRBV20-1 and TRBJ1-1, with 8 bases lining up with TRBD1. Germline CDR1 DFQATT, CDR2 SNEGSKA (reference sequence). The CDR3 totals 13 residues. V was pared by 3 bases and J by 10 bases, with 10 bases of the junction left unmatched. The CDR3 coding sequence is TGCAGTGCTAGGAGCAGGGGGCGTCTTGTAGCTTTCTTT. It translates to CSARSRGRLVAFF.

In the case of this clonotype: Mismatch with germline at one junction end may stem from a read error. The chain recombines TRBV7-8 with TRBJ2-1; 7 bases align to TRBD1. The CDR3 covers 16 residues. Germline CDR1 SGHVS, CDR2 FQNEAQ. The CDR3, as DNA: TGTGCCAGCAGCTTAGCTGAAACAGGGGTTAGCAATCAGCAGTTCTTC. Translated, it gives CASSLAETGVSNQQFF.

A word on this clonotype: This CDR3 fails to terminate in the conserved phenylalanine or tryptophan, so it likely reflects a read error. For the CDR3, the DNA is TGTGCCACCCAATGGGGGACGAACAATGAGCAGTTCCTC. Translation gives CATQWGTNNEQFL. The chain has TRBV19 and TRBJ2-1, with D perhaps being TRBD1 or TRBD2 (5 bases each). The CDR3 is 13 amino acids. Germline V lookup: CDR1 LNHDA, CDR2 SQIVND (reference sequence). The germline V and J ends were trimmed by 10 bases and 5 bases, with 15 bases remaining between them.

The sample holds many counts of this clonotype. The chain couples TRBV12-3 or TRBV12-4 to TRBJ1-1, with a possible D match to TRBD1 (5 bases). V lost 7 bases to trimming and J lost 1 base, with 16 bases between them. The CDR3 is 15 residues long. Here the CDR3 DNA reads TGTGCCAGCACTACGCTCCGGGGCCAGAACACTGAAGCTTTCTTT. The encoded protein is CASTTLRGQNTEAFF.

This clonotype appeared many times. In DNA, the CDR3 is TGTGCCAGCAGCGTTCAGGGGGACAGGGGCAATCAGCCCCAGCATTTT. Its protein is CASSVQGDRGNQPQHF. This sequence joins TRBV5-6 and TRBJ1-5; 9 bases are a match to TRBD1. The CDR3 is 16 residues long. CDR1 is SGHDT, CDR2 YYEEEE, per germline. Trimming at V came to 4 bases and at J to 2 bases, leaving 7 bases not matched to a gene. Filled out from reference TRBV5-6 and TRBJ1-5, the complete variable domain reads DAGVTQSPTHLIKTRGQQVTLRCSPKSGHDTVSWYQQALGQGPQFIFQYYEEEERQRGNFPDRFSGHQFPNYSSELNVNALLLGDSALYLCASSVQGDRGNQPQHFGDGTRLSIL.

Ten or more counts support this clonotype. This CDR3 is CATSDPGQGPRDTQYF. Written as DNA, the CDR3 is TGTGCCACCAGTGACCCGGGACAGGGTCCGAGGGATACGCAGTATTTT. The chain joins TRBV24-1 to TRBJ2-3, with 9 bases lining up with TRBD1. This CDR3 is built from 16 residues. Trimming cost V 4 bases and J 6 bases; bases outside gene matches: 10. Germline lookup yields CDR1 KGHDR and CDR2 SFDVKD.

V usage is TRBV12-3 or TRBV12-4 and J usage is TRBJ1-4; D is unresolved. CDR3 length: 12 amino acids. The V gene lost 4 bases and the J gene lost 7 bases, with 7 bases spanning the gap. In DNA form, the CDR3 reads TGTGCCAGCAGTTGGTACCGTGAAAAACTGTTTTTT. Its translation is CASSWYREKLFF.

In this sample, this clonotype turned up many times. V usage is TRBV20-1 and J usage is TRBJ2-3; tentatively, D is TRBD2 (5 bases). CDR3 length equals 13 residues. The V gene lost 5 bases and the J gene lost 4 bases, with 13 bases spanning the gap. Germline V gives CDR1 DFQATT, CDR2 SNEGSKA (reference sequence). In DNA form, the CDR3 reads TGCAGTGCTGAATTGGACTTCTCAGATACGCAGTATTTT. Protein: CSAELDFSDTQYF.